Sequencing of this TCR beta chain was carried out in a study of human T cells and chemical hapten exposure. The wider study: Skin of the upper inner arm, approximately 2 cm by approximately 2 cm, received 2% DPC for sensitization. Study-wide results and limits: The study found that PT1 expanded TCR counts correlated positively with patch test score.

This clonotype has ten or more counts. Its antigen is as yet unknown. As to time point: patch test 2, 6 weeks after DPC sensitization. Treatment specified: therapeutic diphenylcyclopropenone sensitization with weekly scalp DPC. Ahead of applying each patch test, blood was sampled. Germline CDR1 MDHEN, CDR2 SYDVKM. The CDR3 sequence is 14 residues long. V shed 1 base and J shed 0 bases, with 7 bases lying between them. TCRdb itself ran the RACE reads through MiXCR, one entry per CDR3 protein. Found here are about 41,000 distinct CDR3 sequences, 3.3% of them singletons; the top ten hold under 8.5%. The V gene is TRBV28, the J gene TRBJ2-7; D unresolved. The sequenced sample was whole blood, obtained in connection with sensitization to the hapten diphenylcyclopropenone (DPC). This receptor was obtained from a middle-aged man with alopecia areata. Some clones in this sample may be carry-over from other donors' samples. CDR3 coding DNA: TGTGCCAGCAGTTTATTGACGGGCTCCTACGAGCAGTACTTC. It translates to CASSLLTGSYEQYF.